The sequence of this TCR beta chain was determined in a study of post-analysis software for immune sequencing data. Study summary: Disease trajectories encompassed relapsing-remitting, secondary progressive and progressive-relapsing multiple sclerosis.

General study points: Controls' normalized Chao1 diversity significantly exceeded that of multiple sclerosis patients. Patients showed TRBV5-6, TRBV5-1 and TRBV20-1 among five TRBV segments more frequent than in controls.

As concerns this clonotype: What it recognizes is unknown.

This CDR3 has 15 residues. Looked up from germline, CDR1 is ENHRY and CDR2 is SYGVKD. V lost 2 bases and J lost 2; bases outside the gene matches: 4. Researchers reported that TCR beta cDNA libraries carried unique molecular identifiers. TCRdb reprocessed the PCR reads with MiXCR, giving one entry per CDR3 protein. The data show roughly 430,000 distinct CDR3 sequences, approximately 42% seen once. The material sequenced was blood. The sequence came from a girl aged 2-9 years with multiple sclerosis. The genes are TRBV10-3 and TRBJ2-7, with 9 bases lining up with TRBD2. The CDR3 loop reads CAISEASGMTYEQYF. The CDR3 region has the DNA TGTGCCATCAGTGAGGCTAGCGGGATGACCTACGAGCAGTACTTC.